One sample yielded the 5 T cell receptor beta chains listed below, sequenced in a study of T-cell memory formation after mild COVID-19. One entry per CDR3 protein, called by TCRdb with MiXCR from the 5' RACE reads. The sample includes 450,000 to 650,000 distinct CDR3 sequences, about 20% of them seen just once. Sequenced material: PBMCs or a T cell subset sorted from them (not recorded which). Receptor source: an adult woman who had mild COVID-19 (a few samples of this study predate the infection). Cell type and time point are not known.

The CDR3 region is CASSLVVYGSNEQFF. CDR3 coding DNA: TGTGCCAGCAGCTTAGTAGTGTATGGGTCCAATGAGCAGTTCTTC. The rearrangement links TRBV7-6 to TRBJ2-1; no firm D call. The CDR3 consists of 15 residues. V lost 1 base and J 6 bases, leaving 13 bases between the germline ends. Looked up from germline, CDR1 is SGHVS and CDR2 is FNYEAQ.

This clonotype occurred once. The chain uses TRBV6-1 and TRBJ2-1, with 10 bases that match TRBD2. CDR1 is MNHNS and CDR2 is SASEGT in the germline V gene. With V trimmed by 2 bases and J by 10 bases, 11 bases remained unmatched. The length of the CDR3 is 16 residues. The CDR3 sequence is CASSERTSGAGVEQFF. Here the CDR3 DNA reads TGTGCCAGCAGTGAACGTACTAGCGGGGCAGGCGTGGAGCAGTTCTTC.

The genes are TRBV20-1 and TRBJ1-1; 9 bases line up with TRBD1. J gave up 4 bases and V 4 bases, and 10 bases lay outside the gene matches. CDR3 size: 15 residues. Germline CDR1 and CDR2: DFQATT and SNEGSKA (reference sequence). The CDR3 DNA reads TGCAGTGCTAATCAGGGACAGGGAGGATCCACTGAAGCTTTCTTT. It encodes CSANQGQGGSTEAFF.

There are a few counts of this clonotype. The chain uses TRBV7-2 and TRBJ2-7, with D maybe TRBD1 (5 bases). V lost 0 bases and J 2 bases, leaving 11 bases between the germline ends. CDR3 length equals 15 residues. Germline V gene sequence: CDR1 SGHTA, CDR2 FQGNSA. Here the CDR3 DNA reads TGTGCCAGCAGCTTAGCGGGGTGGGGCCCCTACGAGCAGTACTTC. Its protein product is CASSLAGWGPYEQYF.

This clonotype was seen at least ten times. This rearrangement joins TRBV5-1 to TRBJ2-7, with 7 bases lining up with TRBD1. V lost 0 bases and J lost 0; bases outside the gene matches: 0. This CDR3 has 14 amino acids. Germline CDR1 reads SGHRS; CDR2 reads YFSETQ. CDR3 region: CASSLGDSSYEQYF. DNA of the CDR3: TGCGCCAGCAGCTTGGGGGACAGCTCCTACGAGCAGTACTTC.